This paragraph covers one TCR beta chain sequence. The data derive from a study of blood T cell repertoires in COVID-19. Overall study context: Samples representing acute and convalescent COVID-19 were sourced from the United States, Italy and Spain.

Per the study methods: For nucleated cells, counts were estimated from reference gene primer amplification. Using immunoSEQ multiplex PCR, the repertoire was profiled, and TCRdb retains in-frame clones only, with some absent. For V, J and clone size, that table is used; D and trimming come from the DNA. In the table there are 390,000 or so clones, 86% of which are singletons. Trimming took off 8 bases at V and 4 bases at J, with 8 bases between the two ends. The germline V gene encodes CDR1 MGHDK and CDR2 SYGVNS. The CDR3 has 11 amino acids. Specimen: peripheral blood. This sequence originates from a woman in her twenties or thirties with active or convalescent COVID-19. The rearrangement joins TRBV25-1 to TRBJ1-1; no reliable D call. The DNA of the CDR3 is TGTGCCAGCCGAGGAGTCACTGAAGCTTTCTTT. The encoded protein is CASRGVTEAFF. The full variable domain, in which reference TRBV25-1 and TRBJ1-1 provide the parts outside the CDR3, is EADIYQTPRYLVIGTGKKITLECSQTMGHDKMYWYQQDPGMELHLIHYSYGVNSTEKGDLSSESTVSRIRTEHFPLTLESARPSHTSQYLCASRGVTEAFFGQGTRLTVV.